This T cell receptor beta chain was sequenced for a study of cytomegalovirus exposure and HLA in healthy donors. Use of 60 Vbeta and 13 Jbeta primers characterized the PCR. The repertoire was sequenced with immunoSEQ multiplex PCR; TCRdb's copy has only in-frame clones and lacks some. The data contain about 93,000 clones, about 78% of them seen just once; the ten biggest clones take up about 3%. V shed 0 bases and J 6 bases; nucleotides not matched to a gene: 10. CDR1 and CDR2 from the germline V gene are SGDLS and YYNGEE. The CDR3 covers 16 residues. The receptor was isolated from a woman aged 35 to 49 in good health and CMV-seronegative. The genes are TRBV9 and TRBJ1-2; TRBD1 matches at 8 bases. The source material was PBMCs. CDR3 bases: TGTGCCAGCAGCGTAGTCCCCAGTCCAGGGGGCCATGGCTACACCTTC. Translating gives CASSVVPSPGGHGYTF.